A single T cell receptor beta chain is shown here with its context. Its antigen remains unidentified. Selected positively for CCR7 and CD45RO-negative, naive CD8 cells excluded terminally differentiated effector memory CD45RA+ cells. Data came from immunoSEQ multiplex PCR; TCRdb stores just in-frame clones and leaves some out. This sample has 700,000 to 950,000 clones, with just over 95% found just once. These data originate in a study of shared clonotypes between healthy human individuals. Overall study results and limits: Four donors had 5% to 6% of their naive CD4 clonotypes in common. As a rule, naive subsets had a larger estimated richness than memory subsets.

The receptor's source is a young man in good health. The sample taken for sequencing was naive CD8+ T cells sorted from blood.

CDR3 coding DNA: TGTGCCAGCGAGTTCCGATTATCCTACGAGCAGTACTTC. This encodes CASEFRLSYEQYF. V usage is TRBV5-5 and J usage is TRBJ2-7; unclear D gene. This CDR3 has 13 residues. The germline gives CDR1 SGHKS, CDR2 YYEKEE (reference sequence). Trimming left V 7 bases short and J 1 base short, with 12 bases between. Using reference TRBV5-5 and TRBJ2-7 for the parts outside the CDR3, the full variable domain is DAGVTQSPTHLIKTRGQQVTLRCSPISGHKSVSWYQQVLGQGPQFIFQYYEKEERGRGNFPDRFSARQFPNYSSELNVNALLLGDSALYLCASEFRLSYEQYFGPGTRLTVT.